Each of the 8 T cell receptor beta chains below was sequenced from the same sample in a study of control samples from healthy donors and cancer patients (dated by TCRdb to 2020 to 2021). Libraries came from the immunoSEQ multiplex PCR assay. Drawn from immuneACCESS, this table holds only the in-frame rearrangements with V and J called that TCRdb kept. Clones are partly lost; checked studies trace under half to an unresolved V gene and leave the rest unexplained. In this sample the table shows roughly 130,000 clones, around 93% of which occur a single time. The ten most abundant clones make up more than 6.5% of the sample. Source material: blood. Receptors were obtained from a man aged 18 to 35 in good health.

There are a few counts of this clone. The chain carries TRBV4-1 and TRBJ1-5, with no clear D. CDR3 length: 16 residues. Trimming removed 1 base at V and 6 bases at J, with 16 bases between. Germline loops: CDR1 MGHRA, CDR2 YSYEKL. In DNA form, the CDR3 reads TGCGCCAGCAGCCAAGTAGGGCTCAGGAGCGGTCAGCCCCAGCATTTT. Protein: CASSQVGLRSGQPQHF.

Remarks on this clone: A read error may produce the germline difference seen at one junction end. The chain links TRBV30 to TRBJ2-3, with TRBD1 matching over 9 bases. Germline CDR1 is GTSNPN and CDR2 is SVGIG (reference sequence). CDR3 length equals 15 residues. The CDR3 DNA is TGTGCCTGGTGTGTAGGGACAGGGAGCACAGATACGCAGTATTTT. It yields the protein CAWCVGTGSTDTQYF. The entire variable domain, with the rest obtained from reference TRBV30 and TRBJ2-3, is as follows: SQTIHQWPATLVQPVGSPLSLECTVEGTSNPNLYWYRQAAGRGLQLLFYSVGIGQISSEVPQNLSASRPQDRQFILSSKKLLLSDSGFYLCAWCVGTGSTDTQYFGPGTRLTVL.

The rearrangement links TRBV12-3 or TRBV12-4 to TRBJ2-5, with a weak D call TRBD1 (5 bases). V shed 7 bases and J shed 7 bases, with 13 bases lying between them. The CDR3 is 12 amino acids. CDR3 nucleotides: TGTGCCAGCAACCAGGGAATGGGGACCCAGTACTTC. Encoded protein: CASNQGMGTQYF.

V usage is TRBV10-3 and J usage is TRBJ1-5; perhaps TRBD1 as D (5 bases). Trimming removed 3 bases at V and 3 bases at J, with 15 bases between. This CDR3 is 16 amino acids long. CDR1 and CDR2 (germline): ENHRY, SYGVKD. The CDR3 region is CAISERGPGNNQPQHF. DNA of the CDR3: TGTGCCATCAGTGAAAGAGGTCCAGGGAACAATCAGCCCCAGCATTTT.

The gene calls are TRBV9 and TRBJ1-6; D not certain. Trimming stripped 4 bases from V and 6 bases from J, with 14 bases between. The CDR3 is made up of 15 amino acids. Germline CDR1 SGDLS, CDR2 YYNGEE. The CDR3 spells CASSSGRITNSPLHF. The CDR3 bases are TGTGCCAGCAGCTCCGGACGGATCACTAATTCACCCCTCCACTTT.

This rearrangement joins TRBV9 to TRBJ1-2, with D uncertain. V lost 4 bases to trimming and J lost 8 bases, with 18 bases between them. The CDR3 runs to 14 residues. CDR1 is SGDLS and CDR2 is YYNGEE in the germline V gene. The CDR3 DNA reads as TGTGCCAGCAGCCCCACCACCCCATCGAGAGGCTACACCTTC. Translation: CASSPTTPSRGYTF.

The V gene is TRBV6-2 or TRBV6-3, the J gene TRBJ2-1; D not certain. Germline CDR1 and CDR2: MNHEY and SVGEGT. The ends were cut back, 5 bases at V and 4 bases at J, with 9 bases in the middle. The CDR3 spans 13 residues. In DNA form, the CDR3 reads TGTGCCAGCAGTCTCGCTCGGTACAATGAGCAGTTCTTC. This sequence encodes CASSLARYNEQFF.

The chain uses TRBV2 and TRBJ1-5, with TRBD1 identical over 8 bases. Germline CDR1 is SNHLY and CDR2 is FYNNEI. Trimming at V came to 6 bases and at J to 0 bases, leaving 7 bases not matched to a gene. This CDR3 region has 16 residues. The CDR3 nucleotides are TGTGCCAGCAGGAGGGCTACAGGGGGTAGCAATCAGCCCCAGCATTTT. This codes for CASRRATGGSNQPQHF. The whole variable domain, filled in from reference TRBV2 and TRBJ1-5, reads EPEVTQTPSHQVTQMGQEVILRCVPISNHLYFYWYRQILGQKVEFLVSFYNNEISEKSEIFDDQFSVERPDGSNFTLKIRSTKLEDSAMYFCASRRATGGSNQPQHFGDGTRLSIL.